A single sample is the source of the 4 T cell receptor beta chains below, sequenced in a study of blood T cell repertoires in COVID-19. The table came from immunoSEQ multiplex PCR; TCRdb's copy has only in-frame clones and leaves some out. The top ten hold 8% to 9.5% of the sample, which has 100,000 to 150,000 clones, about 86% seen once. Sample: peripheral blood. Receptors originate from a woman aged 55-75 years with active or convalescent COVID-19.

The chain combines TRBV7-2 with TRBJ1-3; 8 positions agree with TRBD1. J gave up 8 bases and V 0 bases, and 6 bases lay outside the gene matches. Germline assignment: CDR1 SGHTA and CDR2 FQGNSA. The length of the CDR3 is 15 residues. The CDR3 loop is CASSLAGQGLDTIYF. In DNA, the CDR3 is TGTGCCAGCAGCTTAGCCGGACAGGGATTAGACACCATATATTTT.

V usage is TRBV19 and J usage is TRBJ1-6; possible D gene TRBD1, 5 bases. Germline-derived CDR1 and CDR2 are LNHDA and SQIVND (reference sequence). V was trimmed by 4 bases and J by 3 bases, leaving 16 bases between them. The CDR3 contains 17 residues. CDR3 residues: CASSKDTLFDYNSPLHF. In nucleotides, the CDR3 is TGTGCCAGTAGTAAGGACACTCTATTCGACTATAATTCACCCCTCCACTTT.

The rearrangement links TRBV30 to TRBJ2-4; 8 nucleotides align to TRBD1. Germline V gives CDR1 GTSNPN, CDR2 SVGIG (reference sequence). J lost 0 bases, V lost 2 bases, and 3 bases had no gene match. The CDR3 length is 15 residues. Written as DNA, the CDR3 is TGTGCCTGGAGTCGGGACAGGATAGCCAAAAACATTCAGTACTTC. Translating it yields CAWSRDRIAKNIQYF.

The V gene is TRBV6-5, the J gene TRBJ2-7; D ambiguous. Trimming removed 6 bases from V and 4 bases from J, with 13 bases in between. The germline gives CDR1 MNHEY, CDR2 SVGAGI. The CDR3 is made up of 13 amino acids. The CDR3 DNA follows: TGTGCCAGCAGAGCCGTTGGAGTATACGAGCAGTACGTC. Protein sequence: CASRAVGVYEQYV.